This T cell receptor (beta chain) was captured in a study of blood T cells in healthy people across ages. This clonotype was seen repeatedly, ten times or more. Its antigen is as yet unknown. This CDR3 spans 13 amino acids. Trimming cost V 5 bases and J 3 bases; bases outside gene matches: 7. CDR1 DFQATT and CDR2 SNEGSKA come from the germline V gene (reference sequence). Study outcomes and limitations: Per million T cells, TCR beta diversity dropped about linearly as age rose. Strongly correlated with naive T cell percentage was TCR beta diversity.

Those donating, healthy Caucasian individuals from Russia, were aged about 6 to 90. PCR was performed a second time for roughly 7 to 11 cycles using a sample-barcoded 5' primer and a J-beta primer mix. From the 5' RACE reads, TCRdb called clonotypes with MiXCR, one entry per CDR3 protein. The sample lists some 1.5 million distinct CDR3 sequences; roughly 30% were seen once. The specimen was blood. This sequence was found in a woman aged 25 to 39 in good health. The chain recombines TRBV20-1 with TRBJ2-7; 7 nucleotides match TRBD2. CDR3 sequence (DNA): TGCAGTGCTGCGGGCGAGCGGGGCTACGAGCAGTACTTC. Encoded protein: CSAAGERGYEQYF.